The 18 T cell receptor beta chains below come from one sample, sequenced in a study of regulatory T cells in long-lasting Graves disease (dated by TCRdb to about 2021). Library generation was performed with multiplex PCR. The data were produced on an Illumina HiSeq 4000. TCR beta libraries were built with iRepertoire HTBI primers and Arm-PCR amplification of CDR3 regions. TCRdb itself trimmed the public reads at Q25 with fastp, ran MiXCR and retained productive beta chains. One record per CDR3 amino acid sequence lists the most common genes and DNA. The sample records 350,000 to 400,000 distinct CDR3 sequences, 15% of which are singletons. The ten most abundant clones make up over 20% of the sample. Interpreted using the paper, the time point label stands for: newly diagnosed GD, antithyroid drugs for less than 3 months. For both TCR sequencing and RNA sequencing, RNA was extracted from PBMCs using TRIzol.

Specimen: peripheral blood mononuclear cells (PBMCs), collected at new diagnosis, from a patient treated with antithyroid drugs. All receptors derive from a female donor with Graves disease.

Points on this clonotype: This may stem from a read error, because a much larger clone lies one nucleotide away. V usage is TRBV7-8 and J usage is TRBJ1-2; D not resolved. Trimming took off 1 base at V and 12 bases at J, with 9 bases between the two ends. There are 11 residues in the CDR3. Germline V gene sequence: CDR1 SGHVS, CDR2 FQNEAQ. CDR3 DNA sequence: TGTGCCAGCAGCTTAGGTTCAGGCCACACCTTC. The encoded protein is CASSLGSGHTF.

This clonotype occurred many times. The chain combines TRBV20-1 with TRBJ1-2; 10 bases agree with TRBD1. Germline CDR1 is DFQATT and CDR2 is SNEGSKA (reference sequence). This CDR3 is built from 14 residues. V was clipped by 5 bases and J by 3 bases; unmatched bases: 6. In nucleotides, the CDR3 is TGCAGTGCTCTCCGGGACAGGGGTGACTATGGCTACACCTTC. Its translation: CSALRDRGDYGYTF.

As to this clonotype: Just one base apart from a much larger clone, this may be a read error. V gene TRBV12-3 or TRBV12-4 combines with J gene TRBJ2-1, with 12 bases lining up with TRBD2. The CDR3 sequence is 14 residues long. The CDR3 sequence is CSSILAGGFNEQFF. Written as DNA, the CDR3 is TGTTCCAGCATACTAGCGGGGGGCTTCAATGAGCAGTTCTTC.

This clonotype showed up just a few times. CDR3 protein: CASSLDSSQEAFF. In nucleotides, the CDR3 is TGTGCCAGCAGCTTGGACTCAAGTCAGGAAGCTTTCTTT. The genes are TRBV5-5 and TRBJ1-1; D unclear. The V end lost 0 bases, the J end lost 8 bases, and 11 bases lay between the germline ends. The CDR3 runs to 13 residues. Germline V gene sequence: CDR1 SGHKS, CDR2 YYEKEE (reference sequence).

This clonotype was detected many times. The rearrangement uses TRBV7-2 and TRBJ2-1; maybe TRBD2 (6 bases). The V gene lost 0 bases and the J gene lost 7 bases, with 22 bases spanning the gap. The CDR3 loop spans 18 amino acids. Germline V lookup: CDR1 SGHTA, CDR2 FQGNSA. This chain's CDR3 is CASSLAAGGSPRGNEQFF. In DNA form, the CDR3 reads TGTGCCAGCAGCTTAGCGGCCGGGGGTAGCCCCCGTGGGAATGAGCAGTTCTTC.

At least ten counts were recorded for this clonotype. The rearrangement joins TRBV20-1 to TRBJ2-1; D gene unclear. The CDR3 has 10 residues. Germline V gene lookup returns CDR1 DFQATT and CDR2 SNEGSKA (reference sequence). V was clipped by 5 bases and J by 10 bases, with 9 bases between them. The chain's CDR3 is CSAVFREQFF. CDR3 DNA sequence: TGCAGTGCTGTTTTCCGGGAGCAGTTCTTC.

This clonotype has a count of ten or more. The rearrangement joins TRBV20-1 to TRBJ2-7; D unresolved. Germline V CDR1 and CDR2: DFQATT, SNEGSKA (reference sequence). This CDR3 region has 12 residues. Trimming took 6 bases from V and 3 from J, leaving 12 bases between them. CDR3 bases: TGCAGTGCCACCGCCAGTAACTACGAGCAGTACTTC. It encodes CSATASNYEQYF.

This clonotype is a singleton in its sample. A clone one base away is much larger, so this may be a read error. V and J are TRBV4-1 and TRBJ2-2, with D perhaps matching TRBD1 (6 bases). The germline CDR1 and CDR2 sequences are MGHRA and YSYEKL. The CDR3 totals 15 residues. For the CDR3, the DNA is TGCGCCAGCAGCCAACAATCCAGGGACACCGGGGAGCTGGTTTTT. It encodes CASSQQSRDTGELVF.

CDR3 bases: TGTGCCAGCAGTCACCCCCGGACTAGCGGGGGATACGAGCAGTACTTC. Translation gives CASSHPRTSGGYEQYF. This chain uses TRBV28 with TRBJ2-7; 13 bases align to TRBD2. V lost 5 bases, J lost 4 bases, and 8 bases stayed unmatched. Germline V gives CDR1 MDHEN, CDR2 SYDVKM. This CDR3 spans 16 amino acids.

This chain uses TRBV7-2 with TRBJ2-1; D is unclear. V was trimmed by 3 bases and J by 9 bases, leaving 15 bases between them. This CDR3 is built from 14 residues. Germline V gene lookup returns CDR1 SGHTA and CDR2 FQGNSA. This chain's CDR3 is CASSFHQTATEQFF. CDR3 nucleotide sequence: TGTGCCAGCAGCTTTCATCAAACGGCCACTGAGCAGTTCTTC.

In this sample, this clonotype turned up many times. The chain carries TRBV5-1 and TRBJ2-1, with D perhaps TRBD1 or TRBD2 (5 bases each). Germline values: CDR1 SGHRS, CDR2 YFSETQ. This CDR3 has 14 amino acids. The CDR3 sequence is CARSLIQGEYEQFF. The DNA for the CDR3 is TGCGCGCGCAGCTTGATTCAGGGAGAATATGAGCAGTTCTTC.

V gene TRBV20-1 combines with J gene TRBJ2-2; TRBD2 matches 10 bases. The germline V gene encodes CDR1 DFQATT and CDR2 SNEGSKA (reference sequence). After removal of 0 bases from V and 8 bases from J, the junction contained 3 bases not matched to a gene. This CDR3 contains 14 residues. CDR3 in amino acids: CSAREASGSGELFF. The CDR3 DNA follows: TGCAGTGCTAGAGAAGCTAGCGGGAGTGGGGAGCTGTTTTTT.

This clonotype appeared a few times. The V and J genes are TRBV9 and TRBJ1-4, with a tentative D call TRBD1 (5 bases). CDR1 and CDR2 (germline): SGDLS, YYNGEE. The CDR3 covers 15 residues. The germline V and J ends were trimmed by 5 bases and 5 bases, with 16 bases remaining between them. The CDR3 DNA reads as TGTGCCAGCAGAGCAGAGGAGGGGAGCAATGAAAAACTGTTTTTT. Amino acid sequence: CASRAEEGSNEKLFF.

This clonotype was seen at least ten times. This CDR3 is CASSLMSAGASYNEQFF. The CDR3 DNA follows: TGTGCCAGCAGCTTAATGTCGGCGGGAGCCTCCTACAATGAGCAGTTCTTC. The V and J genes are TRBV7-6 and TRBJ2-1, with TRBD2 matching over 7 bases. Germline CDR1 is SGHVS and CDR2 is FNYEAQ. Losses at the gene ends were 2 bases for V and 0 bases for J; bases not matched to a gene: 7. This CDR3 comprises 17 residues.

This clonotype was seen repeatedly, ten times or more. The chain is built from TRBV7-3 and TRBJ2-3, with 10 positions matching TRBD2. This CDR3 region has 17 residues. Germline-derived CDR1 and CDR2 are SGHTA and FQGTGA. V shed 2 bases, J shed 0 bases, and the junction held 5 bases outside the gene matches. Written as DNA, the CDR3 is TGTGCCAGCAGCTTAGGGGAGCGGGGGGGCAGCACAGATACGCAGTATTTT. As protein: CASSLGERGGSTDTQYF.

This clonotype was seen at least ten times. The V and J genes are TRBV9 and TRBJ1-2; D is undetermined. V was pared by 6 bases and J by 2 bases, with 8 bases between. The CDR3 has 12 residues. Germline V CDR1 and CDR2: SGDLS, YYNGEE. The CDR3 here is CASTDQNYGYTF. The CDR3 bases are TGTGCCAGCACCGATCAGAACTATGGCTACACCTTC.

The sample holds a few counts of this clonotype. Germline and junction disagree at one end, which may indicate a read error. The rearrangement uses TRBV20-1 and TRBJ2-2, with TRBD2 identical over 13 bases. CDR3 length equals 15 residues. Germline V gives CDR1 DFQATT, CDR2 SNEGSKA (reference sequence). The CDR3 here is CGAFGLAGVRGELFF. As DNA, the CDR3 is TGCGGTGCTTTCGGACTAGCGGGGGTGAGAGGGGAGCTGTTTTTT.

This clonotype was recorded many times. J is TRBJ1-2 and V is TRBV4-3; D gene uncertain. CDR1 LGHNA and CDR2 YSLEER come from the germline V gene. This CDR3 has 14 residues. V gave up 0 bases and J gave up 10 bases, with 15 bases separating them. This CDR3 is CASSQEGRHGDYTF. The CDR3 bases are TGCGCCAGCAGCCAAGAAGGACGACACGGGGACTACACCTTC.